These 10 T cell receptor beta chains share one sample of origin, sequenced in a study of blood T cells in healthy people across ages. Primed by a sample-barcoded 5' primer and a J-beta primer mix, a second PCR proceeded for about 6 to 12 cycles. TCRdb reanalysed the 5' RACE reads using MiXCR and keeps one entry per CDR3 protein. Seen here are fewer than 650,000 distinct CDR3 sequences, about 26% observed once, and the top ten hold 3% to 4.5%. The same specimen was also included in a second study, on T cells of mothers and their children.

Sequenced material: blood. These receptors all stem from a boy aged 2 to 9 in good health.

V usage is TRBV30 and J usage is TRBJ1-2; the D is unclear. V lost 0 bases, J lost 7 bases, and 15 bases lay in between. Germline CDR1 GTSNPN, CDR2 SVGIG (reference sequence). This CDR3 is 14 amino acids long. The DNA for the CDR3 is TGTGCCTGGAGTGTACAAGTGGTATCAGGTGGCTACACCTTC. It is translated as CAWSVQVVSGGYTF. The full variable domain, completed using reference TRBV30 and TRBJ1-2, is SQTIHQWPATLVQPVGSPLSLECTVEGTSNPNLYWYRQAAGRGLQLLFYSVGIGQISSEVPQNLSASRPQDRQFILSSKKLLLSDSGFYLCAWSVQVVSGGYTFGSGTRLTVV.

CDR3 in DNA: TGCGCCAGTGCGACAGGGGGCGACCCTGAAGCTTTCTTT. Translated, it gives CASATGGDPEAFF. The rearrangement links TRBV5-1 to TRBJ1-1; 10 bases align to TRBD1. There are 13 residues in the CDR3. The V segment lost 8 bases and the J segment 6 bases; nucleotides outside the gene matches: 7. Germline lookup yields CDR1 SGHRS and CDR2 YFSETQ.

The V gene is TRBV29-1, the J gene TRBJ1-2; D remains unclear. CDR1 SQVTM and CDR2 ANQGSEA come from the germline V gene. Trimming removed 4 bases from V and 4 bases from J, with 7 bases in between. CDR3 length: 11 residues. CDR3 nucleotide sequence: TGCAGCGTTGTTCACATCTATGGCTACACCTTC. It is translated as CSVVHIYGYTF.

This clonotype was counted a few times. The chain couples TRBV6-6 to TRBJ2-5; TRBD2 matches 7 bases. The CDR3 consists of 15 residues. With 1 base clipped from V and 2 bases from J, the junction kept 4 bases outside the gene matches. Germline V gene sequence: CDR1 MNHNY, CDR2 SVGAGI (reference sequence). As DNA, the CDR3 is TGTGCCAGCAGTTACTATCGGGGGGTTCAAGAGACCCAGTACTTC. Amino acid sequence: CASSYYRGVQETQYF.

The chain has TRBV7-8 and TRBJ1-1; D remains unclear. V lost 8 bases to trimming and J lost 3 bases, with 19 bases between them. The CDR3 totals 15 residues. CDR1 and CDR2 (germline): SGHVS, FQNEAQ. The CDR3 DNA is TGTGCCAGCGCCAAGGACCGTTACCGGGACACTGAAGCTTTCTTT. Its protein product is CASAKDRYRDTEAFF.

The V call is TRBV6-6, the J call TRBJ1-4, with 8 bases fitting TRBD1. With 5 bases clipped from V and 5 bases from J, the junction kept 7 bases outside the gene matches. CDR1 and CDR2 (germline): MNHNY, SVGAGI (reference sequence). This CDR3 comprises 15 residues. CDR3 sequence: CASSRTGGPNEKLFF. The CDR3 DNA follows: TGTGCCAGCAGTCGAACAGGGGGACCGAATGAAAAACTGTTTTTT.

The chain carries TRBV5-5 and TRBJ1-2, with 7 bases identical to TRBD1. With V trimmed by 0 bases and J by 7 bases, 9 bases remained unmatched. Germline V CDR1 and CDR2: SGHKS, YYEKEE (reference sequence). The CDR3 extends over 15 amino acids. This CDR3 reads CASSLGGTVYGGYTF. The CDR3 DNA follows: TGTGCCAGCAGCTTGGGGGGGACAGTCTACGGTGGCTACACCTTC.

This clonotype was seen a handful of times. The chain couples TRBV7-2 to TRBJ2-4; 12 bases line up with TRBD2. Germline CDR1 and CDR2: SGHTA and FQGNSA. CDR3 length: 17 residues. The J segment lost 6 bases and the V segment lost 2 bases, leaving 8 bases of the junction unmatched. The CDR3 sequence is CASSLTRTSGVRNIQYF. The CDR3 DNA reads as TGTGCCAGCAGCTTAACCCGGACTAGCGGGGTTCGAAACATTCAGTACTTC.

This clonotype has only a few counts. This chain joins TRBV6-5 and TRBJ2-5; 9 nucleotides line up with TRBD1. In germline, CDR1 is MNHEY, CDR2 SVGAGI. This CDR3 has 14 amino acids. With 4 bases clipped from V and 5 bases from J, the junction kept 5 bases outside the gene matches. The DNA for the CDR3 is TGTGCCAGCAGTTCCGACAGGGGGTGGGAGACCCAGTACTTC. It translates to CASSSDRGWETQYF.

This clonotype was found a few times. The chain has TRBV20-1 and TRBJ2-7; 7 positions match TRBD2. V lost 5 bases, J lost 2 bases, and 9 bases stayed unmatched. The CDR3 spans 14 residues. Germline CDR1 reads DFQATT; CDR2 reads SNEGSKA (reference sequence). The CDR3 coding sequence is TGCAGTGCTTTTGAGGGAGGACTAGCCTACGAGCAGTACTTC. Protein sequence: CSAFEGGLAYEQYF.